A single sample is the source of the 27 T cell receptor beta chains below, sequenced in a study of T cells in Graves' hyperthyroidism and ophthalmopathy. From RNA transcripts, TCR beta CDR3 regions were amplified. First-round RT-PCR targeting the TCR CDR3 was performed with the HTBI primer set. Using its own MiXCR run on the multiplex PCR reads, TCRdb lists one record per CDR3 protein. The sample holds 300,000 to 400,000 distinct CDR3 sequences, roughly 23% seen once. The sequenced sample was blood. The receptors derive from a woman in her fifties or sixties with Graves' hyperthyroidism.

This clonotype turned up a few times. V and J are TRBV5-1 and TRBJ1-1; D gene uncertain. Germline V gene sequence: CDR1 SGHRS, CDR2 YFSETQ. The CDR3 loop spans 14 amino acids. With 6 bases removed from V and 0 bases from J, the gap between germline ends came to 12 bases. CDR3 DNA sequence: TGCGCCAGCATCGGAGATAGGGTGAACACTGAAGCTTTCTTT. This codes for CASIGDRVNTEAFF.

The V call is TRBV14, the J call TRBJ2-2; unclear D gene. V was clipped by 1 base and J by 5 bases, with 8 bases between them. Looked up from germline, CDR1 is SGHDN and CDR2 is FVKESK. This CDR3 is built from 14 residues. CDR3 in DNA: TGTGCCAGCAGCCAAGTAAAAGGGACCGGGGAGCTGTTTTTT. Its protein is CASSQVKGTGELFF.

This sequence joins TRBV6-1 and TRBJ1-4, with D possibly being TRBD1 (6 bases). Germline CDR1 MNHNS, CDR2 SASEGT. This CDR3 spans 13 amino acids. The V gene lost 2 bases and the J gene lost 10 bases, with 11 bases spanning the gap. CDR3 nucleotides: TGTGCCAGCAGTGAAACAGGGATGGGAAAACTGTTTTTT. Translation gives CASSETGMGKLFF.

V gene TRBV3-1 combines with J gene TRBJ1-1, with 7 bases lining up with TRBD1. The CDR3 is made up of 15 amino acids. V shed 4 bases, J shed 1 base, and the junction held 6 bases outside the gene matches. Looked up from germline, CDR1 is LGHDT and CDR2 is YNNKEL (reference sequence). As DNA, the CDR3 is TGTGCCAGCAGCCCTACAGGGGAAGCGAACACTGAAGCTTTCTTT. Its protein product is CASSPTGEANTEAFF.

A few counts support this clonotype. The chain uses TRBV5-1 and TRBJ2-1, with D perhaps matching TRBD1 (6 bases). Germline lookup yields CDR1 SGHRS and CDR2 YFSETQ. CDR3 length equals 18 residues. V shed 4 bases and J shed 4 bases, with 24 bases lying between them. This CDR3 reads CASSPGQIGIQGYNEQFF. The CDR3, as DNA: TGCGCCAGCAGCCCCGGGCAGATTGGCATACAGGGATACAATGAGCAGTTCTTC.

This sequence joins TRBV19 and TRBJ1-1, with 10 positions matching TRBD1. Germline V gene data show CDR1 as LNHDA and CDR2 as SQIVND (reference sequence). This CDR3 is built from 16 residues. V dropped 5 bases and J dropped 0; count of bases not matched to a gene: 6. The CDR3 protein is CASSPRGQGMNTEAFF. The CDR3 coding sequence is TGTGCCAGTAGTCCCCGGGGACAGGGGATGAACACTGAAGCTTTCTTT.

This clonotype was detected many times. The gene calls are TRBV11-2 and TRBJ1-2, with TRBD1 as a possible D gene (5 bases). Germline assignment: CDR1 SGHAT and CDR2 FQNNGV. Trimming took off 7 bases at V and 8 bases at J, with 23 bases between the two ends. The length of the CDR3 is 15 residues. The CDR3 here is CASTNIGGEEEGYTF. Here the CDR3 DNA reads TGTGCCAGCACGAACATCGGGGGGGAGGAGGAGGGCTACACCTTC.

This clonotype was counted a few times. The chain employs TRBV5-1 and TRBJ2-2; 9 bases are a match to TRBD1. Germline V lookup: CDR1 SGHRS, CDR2 YFSETQ. The CDR3 contains 19 residues. V was pared by 1 base and J by 0 bases, with 10 bases of the junction left unmatched. CDR3 protein: CASSLIKTGGHANTGELFF. The CDR3 DNA reads as TGCGCCAGCAGCTTGATAAAGACAGGGGGGCACGCGAACACCGGGGAGCTGTTTTTT.

This chain uses TRBV28 with TRBJ2-1, with D possibly being TRBD1 (6 bases). V was shortened by 5 bases and J by 16 bases, with 21 bases between the two germline ends. This CDR3 contains 13 residues. In germline, CDR1 is MDHEN, CDR2 SYDVKM. Written as DNA, the CDR3 is TGTGCCAGCAGTCCGATCGGGTGGGGGCGCTTATTCTTC. Amino acid sequence: CASSPIGWGRLFF.

This chain links TRBV6-1 with TRBJ2-2, with D perhaps matching TRBD2 (7 bases). The CDR3 loop spans 14 amino acids. Germline CDR1 is MNHNS and CDR2 is SASEGT. V dropped 7 bases and J dropped 6 bases, with 15 bases sitting between them. Here the CDR3 DNA reads TGTGCCAGCAATTTGGGGGGGCGGGCCGGGGAGCTGTTTTTT. Amino acid sequence: CASNLGGRAGELFF.

With respect to this clonotype: Just one base apart from a much larger clone, this may be a read error. The CDR3 region is CASSFLGGWYEQYF. The CDR3 region has the DNA TGTGCCAGCAGTTTTCTAGGAGGATGGTACGAGCAGTACTTC. The chain uses TRBV28 and TRBJ2-7, with D perhaps TRBD2 (5 bases). Trimming took 3 bases from V and 4 from J, leaving 13 bases between them. There are 14 residues in the CDR3. Germline loops: CDR1 MDHEN, CDR2 SYDVKM. Combining the CDR3 with reference TRBV28 and TRBJ2-7 gives the whole variable domain DVKVTQSSRYLVKRTGEKVFLECVQDMDHENMFWYRQDPGLGLRLIYFSYDVKMKEKGDIPEGYSVSREKKERFSLILESASTNQTSMYLCASSFLGGWYEQYFGPGTRLTVT.

Ten or more counts support this clonotype. This chain links TRBV6-5 with TRBJ2-7, with D perhaps TRBD1 (6 bases). The CDR3 covers 15 residues. CDR1 is MNHEY, CDR2 SVGAGI, per germline. V was shortened by 0 bases and J by 3 bases, with 12 bases between the two germline ends. The CDR3 loop reads CASSYSWAGVYEQYF. For the CDR3, the DNA is TGTGCCAGCAGTTACTCATGGGCAGGGGTCTACGAGCAGTACTTC.

J is TRBJ1-2 and V is TRBV19, with a possible D match to TRBD1 (5 bases). The germline V gene has CDR1 LNHDA and CDR2 SQIVND (reference sequence). The CDR3 sequence is 13 residues long. The V gene lost 4 bases and the J gene lost 6 bases, with 12 bases spanning the gap. The CDR3 nucleotides are TGTGCCAGTAGTACCGGGACCTTAAATGGCTACACCTTC. Translated: CASSTGTLNGYTF.

This clonotype has at least ten counts. CDR3 DNA sequence: TGTGCCTGGAATAGGGCAGGGGGAAGAGCTTTCTTT. Its protein is CAWNRAGGRAFF. J is TRBJ1-1 and V is TRBV30, with 7 bases identical to TRBD1. The CDR3 length is 12 residues. The V gene end was trimmed by 4 bases and the J gene end by 10 bases; junction bases not matched to a gene: 9. Germline V gene data show CDR1 as GTSNPN and CDR2 as SVGIG (reference sequence). The full variable domain, with the rest looked up from reference TRBV30 and TRBJ1-1, is SQTIHQWPATLVQPVGSPLSLECTVEGTSNPNLYWYRQAAGRGLQLLFYSVGIGQISSEVPQNLSASRPQDRQFILSSKKLLLSDSGFYLCAWNRAGGRAFFGQGTRLTVV.

J is TRBJ2-7 and V is TRBV28; 12 bases fit TRBD2. Germline V lookup: CDR1 MDHEN, CDR2 SYDVKM. The CDR3 is 17 amino acids. J was trimmed by 0 bases and V by 6 bases; bases with no gene match: 9. The CDR3 DNA follows: TGTGCCAGCAGGGTACCTAGCGGGAGGGCCGACTCCTACGAGCAGTACTTC. Amino acids: CASRVPSGRADSYEQYF.

This clonotype has ten or more counts. This chain links TRBV6-1 with TRBJ1-1; D is uncertain. CDR3 length equals 15 residues. The germline V and J ends were trimmed by 6 bases and 1 base, with 15 bases remaining between them. Germline V gene data show CDR1 as MNHNS and CDR2 as SASEGT. DNA of the CDR3: TGTGCCAGCAGGAAAGACGGGCCACGGAACACTGAAGCTTTCTTT. It specifies CASRKDGPRNTEAFF.

This clonotype was seen many times. The gene calls are TRBV28 and TRBJ2-5, with D possibly being TRBD2 (5 bases). The germline V and J ends were trimmed by 3 bases and 3 bases, with 8 bases remaining between them. CDR1 is MDHEN and CDR2 is SYDVKM in the germline V gene. The CDR3 has 13 amino acids. The CDR3 sequence: CASSFRGKETQYF. The DNA of the CDR3 is TGTGCCAGCAGTTTCAGAGGGAAAGAGACCCAGTACTTC.

At least ten counts were recorded for this clonotype. The chain joins TRBV6-1 to TRBJ2-7, with a possible D match to TRBD2 (5 bases). The V and J ends lost 7 bases and 3 bases respectively, with 13 bases between them. The CDR3 consists of 13 residues. Per the germline V gene, CDR1 is MNHNS and CDR2 is SASEGT. This CDR3 is CASKRTALYEQYF. The CDR3 DNA reads as TGTGCCAGCAAGAGGACTGCCCTCTACGAGCAGTACTTC.

At least ten counts were recorded for this clonotype. V usage is TRBV6-1 and J usage is TRBJ2-3, with a tentative D call TRBD1 (6 bases). The V end was cut by 7 bases, the J end by 2 bases, with 10 bases between. The CDR3 runs 13 residues. Per germline, CDR1 MNHNS and CDR2 SASEGT. The chain's CDR3 is CASIGGYTDTQYF. CDR3 sequence (DNA): TGTGCCAGCATAGGGGGTTACACAGATACGCAGTATTTT.

This clonotype turned up a few times. This sequence joins TRBV5-1 and TRBJ2-2; 8 bases agree with TRBD1. CDR3 length equals 15 residues. The junction had 5 bases not matched to a gene; V was cut back by 4 bases and J by 3 bases. In germline, CDR1 is SGHRS, CDR2 YFSETQ. The CDR3 here is CASSPRTGYTGELFF. Here the CDR3 DNA reads TGCGCCAGCAGCCCTAGGACAGGGTACACCGGGGAGCTGTTTTTT.

In its sample, this clonotype was seen a few times. The V and J genes are TRBV5-8 and TRBJ1-5, with D possibly matching TRBD1 (5 bases). The CDR3 contains 18 residues. CDR1 is SGHTS, CDR2 YDEGEE, per germline. The germline V and J ends were trimmed by 4 bases and 1 base, with 21 bases remaining between them. The DNA for the CDR3 is TGTGCCAGCAGCAAAAGGACAAAGGGAATCGGGAGCAATCAGCCCCAGCATTTT. It yields the protein CASSKRTKGIGSNQPQHF.

This chain uses TRBV9 with TRBJ1-3; D not resolved. The CDR3 is 17 residues long. Germline assignment: CDR1 SGDLS and CDR2 YYNGEE. With 0 bases removed from V and 0 bases from J, the gap between germline ends came to 13 bases. CDR3 region: CASSVDLPRNSGNTIYF. The CDR3 bases are TGTGCCAGCAGCGTAGATTTGCCCAGGAACTCTGGAAACACCATATATTTT.

This clonotype was counted ten times or more. The chain couples TRBV28 to TRBJ1-1, with D unresolved. Germline CDR1 is MDHEN and CDR2 is SYDVKM. Trimming removed 2 bases from V and 1 base from J, with 14 bases in between. The CDR3 is 16 residues long. The CDR3 DNA is TGTGCCAGCAGTTTAGGGAACGGCTGGGAGAACACTGAAGCTTTCTTT. Translated: CASSLGNGWENTEAFF.

V and J are TRBV4-1 and TRBJ2-2; 7 positions agree with TRBD2. Trimming removed 5 bases from V and 13 bases from J; junction bases left unmatched: 19. The CDR3 spans 16 residues. From germline, CDR1 is MGHRA and CDR2 YSYEKL. For the CDR3, the DNA is TGCGCCAGCAGCTCCCGACTAGCCCCCTCGGGTAGCGGGCTGTTTTTT. Its protein is CASSSRLAPSGSGLFF.

In this sample, this clonotype turned up many times. The CDR3 loop reads CASSYVGQGDNEQFF. The CDR3 nucleotides read TGTGCCAGCAGTTACGTAGGGCAGGGGGACAATGAGCAGTTCTTC. The chain couples TRBV6-5 to TRBJ2-1, with 7 bases identical to TRBD1. J was trimmed by 5 bases and V by 2 bases; bases with no gene match: 6. The CDR3 is 15 amino acids. Germline V CDR1 and CDR2: MNHEY, SVGAGI.

This clonotype was observed a few times. This sequence joins TRBV5-5 and TRBJ2-1, with D tentatively TRBD2 (7 bases). CDR1 and CDR2 from the germline V gene are SGHKS and YYEKEE (reference sequence). Between the trimmed V and J ends, which lost 4 bases and 4 bases, there was a span of 21 bases. The CDR3 covers 17 residues. CDR3 loop: CASSPRWGGAWYNEQFF. The CDR3 nucleotides are TGTGCCAGCAGCCCCCGTTGGGGGGGGGCCTGGTACAATGAGCAGTTCTTC.

A few counts support this clonotype. This chain joins TRBV5-1 and TRBJ2-1, with 11 bases aligning to TRBD2. V lost 4 bases and J lost 5; bases outside the gene matches: 5. This CDR3 is 15 amino acids long. Germline lookup yields CDR1 SGHRS and CDR2 YFSETQ. The CDR3 bases are TGCGCCAGCAGCGCGGGACTAGCGGCCGACAATGAGCAGTTCTTC. Protein: CASSAGLAADNEQFF. Supplemented by reference TRBV5-1 and TRBJ2-1, the full variable domain reads KAGVTQTPRYLIKTRGQQVTLSCSPISGHRSVSWYQQTPGQGLQFLFEYFSETQRNKGNFPGRFSGRQFSNSRSEMNVSTLELGDSALYLCASSAGLAADNEQFFGPGTRLTVL.